This T cell receptor beta chain was sequenced during a study of cytomegalovirus exposure and HLA in healthy donors. Findings and caveats of the study: The authors considered a cluster of highly shared sequence variants likely to be a sequencing artifact.

The study ran its PCR with 60 Vbeta and 13 Jbeta primers. The data were produced by immunoSEQ multiplex PCR, yet TCRdb's version contains in-frame clones alone and is incomplete. This repertoire comprises 100,000 to 150,000 clones; its ten largest clones make up about 1.6%. A remark on this clone: Antigen specificity is unknown.

The V end was cut by 0 bases, the J end by 7 bases, with 18 bases between. The CDR3 runs 17 residues. Germline V CDR1 and CDR2: LNHNV, YYDKDF (reference sequence). The chain links TRBV15 to TRBJ2-2, with D maybe TRBD1 (6 bases). This TCR was sampled from a woman aged 40 to 50 in good health and CMV-seronegative. Input material: PBMCs. This CDR3 is CATSRETRGWSGGELFF. CDR3 coding DNA: TGTGCCACCAGCAGAGAAACCAGGGGATGGAGCGGCGGGGAGCTGTTTTTT. The full variable domain, its missing parts supplied by reference TRBV15 and TRBJ2-2, is DAMVIQNPRYQVTQFGKPVTLSCSQTLNHNVMYWYQQKSSQAPKLLFHYYDKDFNNEADTPDNFQSRRPNTSFCFLDIRSPGLGDTAMYLCATSRETRGWSGGELFFGEGSRLTVL.